This T cell receptor (beta chain) was found in a study of cytomegalovirus exposure and HLA in healthy donors. About this clone itself: Its antigen is undetermined.

Study-wide points: Cytomegalovirus association was assigned to about 150 TCR beta chains. With high specificity and sensitivity, the classifier reportedly diagnosed cytomegalovirus status.

Separate from the roughly 700-subject first cohort was the approximately 120-subject validation cohort, to which the donors belonged. Clones were sequenced by immunoSEQ multiplex PCR, and TCRdb holds only the in-frame ones, with some missing. Among over 200,000 clones listed, roughly 83% were seen once. Deletions cut 3 bases from V and 3 bases from J, with 8 bases between. Germline V gives CDR1 GTSNPN, CDR2 SVGIG (reference sequence). The length of the CDR3 is 12 residues. The specimen was PBMCs. This chain uses TRBV30 with TRBJ1-1; no clear D. The clonotype comes from a woman aged 18-35 years in good health and CMV-seronegative. The CDR3 DNA is TGTGCCTGGAGCGCAGTCCACACTGAAGCTTTCTTT. Protein product: CAWSAVHTEAFF.